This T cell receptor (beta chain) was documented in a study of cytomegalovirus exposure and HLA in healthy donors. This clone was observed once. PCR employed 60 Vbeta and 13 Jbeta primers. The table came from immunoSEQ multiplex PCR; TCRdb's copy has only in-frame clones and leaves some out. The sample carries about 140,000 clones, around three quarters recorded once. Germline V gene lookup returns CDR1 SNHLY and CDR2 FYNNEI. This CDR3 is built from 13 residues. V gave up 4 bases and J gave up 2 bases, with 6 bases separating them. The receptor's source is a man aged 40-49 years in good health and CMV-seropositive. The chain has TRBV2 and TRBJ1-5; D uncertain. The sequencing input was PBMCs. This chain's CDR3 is CASSGGGNQPQHF. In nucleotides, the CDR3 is TGTGCCAGCAGTGGAGGAGGCAATCAGCCCCAGCATTTT.